The 10 T cell receptor beta chains in this list originate from one sample, sequenced in a study of early T cells in non-severe SARS-CoV-2 infection. TCRdb processed the 5' RACE reads anew with MiXCR; each CDR3 protein has one entry. The sample has more than 75,000 distinct CDR3 sequences; 13% are singletons. The sequencing sample was made of whole blood. The receptors come from an adult who was a healthcare worker with PCR-confirmed SARS-CoV-2 infection or an uninfected control (not recorded which).

This chain links TRBV6-4 with TRBJ1-1; TRBD1 matches at 7 bases. CDR3 length equals 15 residues. CDR1 is MRHNA, CDR2 SNTAGT, per germline. The junction had 10 bases not matched to a gene; V was cut back by 5 bases and J by 4 bases. This chain's CDR3 is CASSSRQGDGTEAFF. DNA of the CDR3: TGTGCCAGCAGTTCTCGACAGGGCGACGGCACTGAAGCTTTCTTT.

This clonotype appeared a few times. The chain uses TRBV2 and TRBJ2-2; 9 positions match TRBD1. Germline values: CDR1 SNHLY, CDR2 FYNNEI. The CDR3 covers 15 residues. With 3 bases clipped from V and 5 bases from J, the junction kept 4 bases outside the gene matches. CDR3 nucleotide sequence: TGTGCCAGCAGTGAGGGGACAGGGCAAACCGGGGAGCTGTTTTTT. Translated, it gives CASSEGTGQTGELFF.

This clonotype was counted ten times or more. This chain joins TRBV3-1 and TRBJ2-1, with D possibly TRBD2 on 7 matching bases. The CDR3 has 17 residues. Trimming took 0 bases from V and 5 from J, leaving 17 bases between them. Per the germline V gene, CDR1 is LGHDT and CDR2 is YNNKEL (reference sequence). CDR3 in DNA: TGTGCCAGCAGCCAAGAACGGACTAGGGGGACACACAATGAGCAGTTCTTC. Translation: CASSQERTRGTHNEQFF.

This clonotype was observed a handful of times. The chain uses TRBV7-2 and TRBJ2-3; weak D call: TRBD2 (7 bases). The CDR3 totals 18 residues. Germline V CDR1 and CDR2: SGHTA, FQGNSA. Trimming stripped 1 base from V and 4 bases from J, with 21 bases between. In DNA form, the CDR3 reads TGTGCCAGCAGCTTAGGGGGGGGCAGGGAGACCTTGCCAGATACGCAGTATTTT. It is translated as CASSLGGGRETLPDTQYF.

This clonotype showed up just a few times. V is TRBV20-1 and J is TRBJ2-3, with D perhaps TRBD1 (5 bases). Trimming took 6 bases from V and 0 from J, leaving 16 bases between them. CDR1 is DFQATT and CDR2 is SNEGSKA in the germline V gene (reference sequence). The CDR3 spans 15 residues. CDR3 DNA sequence: TGCAGTGCGGAAGCGAGACAGACGAGCACAGATACGCAGTATTTT. Translation gives CSAEARQTSTDTQYF.

The chain carries TRBV3-1 and TRBJ2-2; 9 bases match TRBD1. Germline V CDR1 and CDR2: LGHDT, YNNKEL (reference sequence). The CDR3 has 15 residues. Trimming cost V 5 bases and J 3 bases; bases outside gene matches: 4. CDR3 coding DNA: TGTGCCAGCAGCGTCCGGGACAGGGACACCGGGGAGCTGTTTTTT. This translates into CASSVRDRDTGELFF.

The J gene is TRBJ1-1, the V gene TRBV12-3 or TRBV12-4; D gene uncertain. The CDR3 contains 13 residues. Trimming stripped 1 base from V and 2 bases from J, with 5 bases between. Here the CDR3 reads CASSLVSNTEAFF. In nucleotides, the CDR3 is TGTGCCAGCAGTTTAGTCAGTAACACTGAAGCTTTCTTT.

This clonotype turned up a few times. The CDR3 here is CSARLGSRDTEAFF. The CDR3 DNA reads TGCAGTGCTAGATTGGGCTCAAGGGACACTGAAGCTTTCTTT. The rearrangement links TRBV20-1 to TRBJ1-1; D unclear. This CDR3 has 14 amino acids. The ends were cut back, 2 bases at V and 3 bases at J, with 13 bases in the middle. The germline V gene encodes CDR1 DFQATT and CDR2 SNEGSKA (reference sequence).

This clonotype was picked up a small number of times. This chain uses TRBV11-2 with TRBJ1-2; 7 bases align to TRBD1. CDR3 size: 15 residues. V shed 5 bases, J shed 8 bases, and the junction held 14 bases outside the gene matches. Germline lookup yields CDR1 SGHAT and CDR2 FQNNGV. The CDR3 sequence: CASSQRITGAPGYTF. Here the CDR3 DNA reads TGTGCCAGCAGCCAAAGAATAACAGGGGCCCCCGGCTACACCTTC.

The chain uses TRBV28 and TRBJ2-3; 9 bases line up with TRBD1. Trimming at V came to 6 bases and at J to 6 bases, leaving 7 bases not matched to a gene. This CDR3 has 14 amino acids. The germline gives CDR1 MDHEN, CDR2 SYDVKM. CDR3 coding DNA: TGTGCCAGCAGCTCGGGACAGGGCCCCGATACGCAGTATTTT. Translated: CASSSGQGPDTQYF.